This passage covers 2 T cell receptor beta chains from one sample sequenced in a study of T-cell reconstitution after alpha-beta-depleted transplantation in children. Preparation of the TCRbeta library used unique molecular identifiers. One entry per CDR3 protein results from TCRdb running MiXCR on the PCR reads. Of a few hundred thousand distinct CDR3 sequences listed, about a quarter are singletons. The sample here was PBMCs, taken before TCRalphabeta/CD19-depleted stem cell transplant. The receptor set was obtained from a girl aged 2-10 years with Fanconi anemia, due to receive a stem cell transplant.

The chain recombines TRBV7-6 with TRBJ2-5, with 12 bases fitting TRBD2. Germline trimming cut 8 bases from V and 5 bases from J; bases unmatched to any gene: 3. The CDR3 runs to 13 residues. CDR1 is SGHVS and CDR2 is FNYEAQ in the germline V gene. CDR3 sequence (DNA): TGTGCCAGCGGACTAGCGGGGAGGGAGACCCAGTACTTC. It codes for CASGLAGRETQYF. Looking up the rest from reference TRBV7-6 and TRBJ2-5 gives the full variable domain: GAGVSQSPRYKVTKRGQDVALRCDPISGHVSLYWYRQALGQGPEFLTYFNYEAQQDKSGLPNDRFSAERPEGSISTLTIQRTEQRDSAMYRCASGLAGRETQYFGPGTRLLVL.

This clonotype showed up just a few times. The CDR3 reads CASSYTGTYNEQFF. In nucleotides, the CDR3 is TGTGCCAGCAGCTACACAGGGACCTACAATGAGCAGTTCTTC. This chain links TRBV7-6 with TRBJ2-1, with D maybe TRBD1 (6 bases). The CDR3 has 14 amino acids. V lost 4 bases to trimming and J lost 2 bases, with 9 bases between them. Germline V gives CDR1 SGHVS, CDR2 FNYEAQ.